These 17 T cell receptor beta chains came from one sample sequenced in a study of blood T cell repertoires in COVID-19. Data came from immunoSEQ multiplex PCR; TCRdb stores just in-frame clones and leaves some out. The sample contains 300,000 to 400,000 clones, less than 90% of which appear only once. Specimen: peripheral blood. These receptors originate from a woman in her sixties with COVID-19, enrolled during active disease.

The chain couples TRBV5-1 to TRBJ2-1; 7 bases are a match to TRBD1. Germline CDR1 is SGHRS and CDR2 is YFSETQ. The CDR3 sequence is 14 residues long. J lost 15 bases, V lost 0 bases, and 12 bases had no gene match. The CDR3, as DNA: TGCGCCAGCAGCTTGGCAGGGGGACCTACCAACTCGTTCTTC. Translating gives CASSLAGGPTNSFF.

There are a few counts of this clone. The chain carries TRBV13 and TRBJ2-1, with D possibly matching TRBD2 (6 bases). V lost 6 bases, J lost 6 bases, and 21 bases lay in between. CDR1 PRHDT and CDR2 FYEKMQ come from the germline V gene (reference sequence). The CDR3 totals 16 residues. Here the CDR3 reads CASRRKGTPESNEQFF. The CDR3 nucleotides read TGTGCCAGCAGACGGAAGGGGACTCCGGAATCCAATGAGCAGTTCTTC.

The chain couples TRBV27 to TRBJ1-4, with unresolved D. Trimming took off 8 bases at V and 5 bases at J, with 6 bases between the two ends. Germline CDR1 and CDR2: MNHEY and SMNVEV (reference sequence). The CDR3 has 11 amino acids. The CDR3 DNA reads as TGTGCCAGCCGTTCGAATGAAAAACTGTTTTTT. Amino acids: CASRSNEKLFF. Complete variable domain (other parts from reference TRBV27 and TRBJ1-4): EAQVTQNPRYLITVTGKKLTVTCSQNMNHEYMSWYRQDPGLGLRQIYYSMNVEVTDKGDVPEGYKVSRKEKRNFPLILESPSPNQTSLYFCASRSNEKLFFGSGTQLSVL.

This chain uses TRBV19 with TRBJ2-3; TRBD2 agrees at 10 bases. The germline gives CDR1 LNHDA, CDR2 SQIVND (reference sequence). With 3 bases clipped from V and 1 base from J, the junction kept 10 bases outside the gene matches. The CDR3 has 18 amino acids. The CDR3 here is CASSIYPSGGAGTDTQYF. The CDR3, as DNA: TGTGCCAGTAGTATCTACCCTAGCGGGGGCGCTGGCACAGATACGCAGTATTTT.

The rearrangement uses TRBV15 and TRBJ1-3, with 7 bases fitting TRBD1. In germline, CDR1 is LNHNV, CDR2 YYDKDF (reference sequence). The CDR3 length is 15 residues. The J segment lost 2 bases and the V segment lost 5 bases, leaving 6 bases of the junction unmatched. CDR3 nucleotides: TGTGCCACCAGCTCCTCAACAGGGGCTGGAAACACCATATATTTT. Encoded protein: CATSSSTGAGNTIYF. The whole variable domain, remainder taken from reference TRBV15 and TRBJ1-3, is DAMVIQNPRYQVTQFGKPVTLSCSQTLNHNVMYWYQQKSSQAPKLLFHYYDKDFNNEADTPDNFQSRRPNTSFCFLDIRSPGLGDTAMYLCATSSSTGAGNTIYFGEGSWLTVV.

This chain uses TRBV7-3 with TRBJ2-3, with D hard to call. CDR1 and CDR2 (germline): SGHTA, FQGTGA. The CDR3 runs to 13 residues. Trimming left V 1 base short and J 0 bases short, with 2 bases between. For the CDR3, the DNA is TGTGCCAGCAGCTTAATAAGCACAGATACGCAGTATTTT. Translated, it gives CASSLISTDTQYF.

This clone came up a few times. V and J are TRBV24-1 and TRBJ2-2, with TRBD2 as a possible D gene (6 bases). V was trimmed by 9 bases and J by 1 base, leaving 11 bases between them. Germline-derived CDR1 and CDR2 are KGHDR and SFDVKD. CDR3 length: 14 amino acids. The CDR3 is CATEGGKNTGELFF. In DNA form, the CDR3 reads TGTGCCACCGAAGGAGGGAAGAACACCGGGGAGCTGTTTTTT.

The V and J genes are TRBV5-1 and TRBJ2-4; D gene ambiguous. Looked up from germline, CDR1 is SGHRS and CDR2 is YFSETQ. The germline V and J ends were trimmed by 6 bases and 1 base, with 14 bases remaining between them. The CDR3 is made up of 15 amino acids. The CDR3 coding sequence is TGCGCCAGCACCCTGACCTCCGGGGCCAAAAACATTCAGTACTTC. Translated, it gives CASTLTSGAKNIQYF.

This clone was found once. CDR3 coding DNA: TGTGCCAGCAGTGAACAGCGACAGGGTAAAGGCTATGAGCAGTTCTTC. It is translated as CASSEQRQGKGYEQFF. J is TRBJ2-1 and V is TRBV6-1, with TRBD1 matching over 7 bases. Germline CDR1 MNHNS, CDR2 SASEGT. Unmatched junction bases numbered 12, after V lost 2 bases and J lost 8 bases. The CDR3 length is 16 residues.

The CDR3 protein is CASSPNRDREQYF. The CDR3 bases are TGTGCCAGTAGTCCAAACAGGGACCGGGAGCAGTACTTC. This chain uses TRBV19 with TRBJ2-7; a weak D match, TRBD1 (6 bases). V was cut by 5 bases and J by 7 bases, with 15 bases left in between. Germline V gene sequence: CDR1 LNHDA, CDR2 SQIVND (reference sequence). The CDR3 length is 13 residues.

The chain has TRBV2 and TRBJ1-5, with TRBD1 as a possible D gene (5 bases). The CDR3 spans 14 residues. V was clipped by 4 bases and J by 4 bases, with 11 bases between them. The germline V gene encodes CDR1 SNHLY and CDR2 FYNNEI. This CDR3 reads CASSGQNLNQPQHF. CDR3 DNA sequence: TGTGCCAGCAGTGGACAGAACCTAAATCAGCCCCAGCATTTT.

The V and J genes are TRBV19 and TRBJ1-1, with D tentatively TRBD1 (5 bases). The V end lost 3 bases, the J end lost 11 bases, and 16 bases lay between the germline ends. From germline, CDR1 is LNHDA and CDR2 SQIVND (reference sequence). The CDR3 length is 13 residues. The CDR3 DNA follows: TGTGCCAGTAGTATCGTGGGGCCGCCTTGGGCTTTCTTT. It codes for CASSIVGPPWAFF.

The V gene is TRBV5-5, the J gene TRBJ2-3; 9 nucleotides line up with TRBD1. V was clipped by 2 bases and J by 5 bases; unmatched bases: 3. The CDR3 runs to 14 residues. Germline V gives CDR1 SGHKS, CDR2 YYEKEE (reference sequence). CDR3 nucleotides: TGTGCCAGCAGCTTACAGGGGGCTGGAGATACGCAGTATTTT. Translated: CASSLQGAGDTQYF. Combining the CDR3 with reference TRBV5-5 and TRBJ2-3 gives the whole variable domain DAGVTQSPTHLIKTRGQQVTLRCSPISGHKSVSWYQQVLGQGPQFIFQYYEKEERGRGNFPDRFSARQFPNYSSELNVNALLLGDSALYLCASSLQGAGDTQYFGPGTRLTVL.

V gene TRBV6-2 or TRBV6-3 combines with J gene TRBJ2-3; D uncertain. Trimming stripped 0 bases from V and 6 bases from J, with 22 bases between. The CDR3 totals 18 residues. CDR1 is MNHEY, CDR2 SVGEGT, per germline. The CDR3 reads CASSYSPAAPSPGDTQYF. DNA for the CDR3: TGTGCCAGCAGTTACTCTCCGGCCGCCCCCTCTCCCGGGGATACGCAGTATTTT.

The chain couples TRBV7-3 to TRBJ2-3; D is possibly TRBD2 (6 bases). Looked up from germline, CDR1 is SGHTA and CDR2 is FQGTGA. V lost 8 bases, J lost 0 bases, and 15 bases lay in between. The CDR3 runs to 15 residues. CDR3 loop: CASATGSFSTDTQYF. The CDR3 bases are TGTGCCAGCGCGACCGGGAGCTTTAGCACAGATACGCAGTATTTT.

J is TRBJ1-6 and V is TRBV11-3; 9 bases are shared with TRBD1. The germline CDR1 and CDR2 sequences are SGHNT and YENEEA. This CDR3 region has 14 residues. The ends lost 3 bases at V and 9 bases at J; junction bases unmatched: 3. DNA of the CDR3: TGTGCCAGCAGCTTTACAGGGGGCGGTTCACCCCTCCACTTT. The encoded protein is CASSFTGGGSPLHF.

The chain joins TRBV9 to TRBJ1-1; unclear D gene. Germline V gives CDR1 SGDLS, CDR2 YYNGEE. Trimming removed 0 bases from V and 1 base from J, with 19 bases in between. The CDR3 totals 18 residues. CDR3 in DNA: TGTGCCAGCAGCGTAGCGTCGTACCCCCAAGGCGGGAACACTGAAGCTTTCTTT. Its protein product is CASSVASYPQGGNTEAFF. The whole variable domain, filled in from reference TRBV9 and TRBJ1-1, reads DSGVTQTPKHLITATGQRVTLRCSPRSGDLSVYWYQQSLDQGLQFLIQYYNGEERAKGNILERFSAQQFPDLHSELNLSSLELGDSALYFCASSVASYPQGGNTEAFFGQGTRLTVV.